Shown below are 5 T cell receptor beta chains from a single sample sequenced in a study of cytomegalovirus exposure and HLA in healthy donors (dated by TCRdb to between 2016 and 2019). The library was built by means of the immunoSEQ multiplex PCR assay. For the multiplex PCR, a mixture combining 60 forward primers for TCR Vbeta segments and 13 reverse primers for TCR Jbeta segments was used. TCRdb holds this immuneACCESS table with in-frame rearrangements only. Some clones are missing; in checked studies, unresolved V genes explain under half, and the rest has no known cause. Within this sample are some 240,000 clones, with about 72% of them counted one time only. Jointly, the top ten make up 3% to 4.5% of the sample. Sequenced material: PBMCs. Every receptor here comes from a male donor in good health and CMV-seronegative.

The J gene is TRBJ1-5, the V gene TRBV11-3; maybe TRBD1 (6 bases). V was cut by 5 bases and J by 2 bases, with 22 bases left in between. The CDR3 has 18 residues. CDR1 and CDR2 from the germline V gene are SGHNT and YENEEA. CDR3 loop: CASSLILDSAWGNQPQHF. CDR3 DNA: TGTGCCAGCAGCCTAATACTGGACAGTGCGTGGGGCAATCAGCCCCAGCATTTT.

This rearrangement joins TRBV4-1 to TRBJ2-5, with TRBD2 matching over 11 bases. Matching the DNA end better, TRBJ2-7 makes the J call doubtful. CDR1 is MGHRA and CDR2 is YSYEKL in the germline V gene. The CDR3 consists of 16 residues. The CDR3 loop is CASSHRDGTSGYEQYF. The CDR3 DNA sequence: TGCGCCAGCAGCCACCGTGACGGGACTAGCGGTTACGAGCAGTACTTC.

This chain joins TRBV28 and TRBJ2-5, with 8 positions matching TRBD2. The last part of the DNA fits TRBJ2-7 better; the J call may be wrong. This CDR3 spans 15 amino acids. Germline CDR1 reads MDHEN; CDR2 reads SYDVKM. CDR3 region: CASIRWGLEAGEQYF. For the CDR3, the DNA is TGTGCCAGCATTCGATGGGGACTAGAAGCAGGCGAGCAGTACTTC.

In nucleotides, the CDR3 is TGTGCCAGCAGTTTGGCAGGGGGAAAAGATACGCAGTATTTT. Its translation is CASSLAGGKDTQYF. V is TRBV28 and J is TRBJ2-3; 7 nucleotides line up with TRBD1. This CDR3 region has 14 residues. Trimming removed 3 bases from V and 5 bases from J; junction bases left unmatched: 5. Germline CDR1 reads MDHEN; CDR2 reads SYDVKM. Using reference TRBV28 and TRBJ2-3 for the parts outside the CDR3, the full variable domain is DVKVTQSSRYLVKRTGEKVFLECVQDMDHENMFWYRQDPGLGLRLIYFSYDVKMKEKGDIPEGYSVSREKKERFSLILESASTNQTSMYLCASSLAGGKDTQYFGPGTRLTVL.

The chain couples TRBV7-2 to TRBJ2-1, with 13 bases aligning to TRBD2. The CDR3 has 17 residues. The germline CDR1 and CDR2 sequences are SGHTA and FQGNSA. Trimming removed 3 bases from V and 6 bases from J; junction bases left unmatched: 8. The CDR3 DNA is TGTGCCAGCAGCTTTGGCAGGCGACTAGCGGGAGGCAATGAGCAGTTCTTC. This translates into CASSFGRRLAGGNEQFF.